What follows are 32 T cell receptor beta chains derived from one specimen sequenced in a study of vaccination and CD4 T cells after COVID-19. Treatment specified: roughly 10-day PBMC culture with coronavirus spike peptide pools or control peptides (ViraFEST assay). Cultured CD4+ T cell DNA underwent sequencing with the Oncomine TCR Beta short-read assay. Each CDR3 protein gets one entry after TCRdb re-called the PCR reads with MiXCR. The data show some 18,000 distinct CDR3 sequences, more than 50% seen once. For these TCRs, the target antigens are not known. The sample consisted of CD4+ T cells from blood, cultured in vitro, taken before SARS-CoV-2 vaccination. The receptor set was obtained from a human donor who had recovered from COVID-19.

J is TRBJ2-7 and V is TRBV6-1; TRBD2 matches 7 bases. Germline V gives CDR1 MNHNS, CDR2 SASEGT. Losses at the gene ends were 5 bases for V and 6 bases for J; bases not matched to a gene: 10. The CDR3 runs to 14 residues. The DNA for the CDR3 is TGTGCCAGCAGTCCCGTGGGAGGGAGAGCCGAGCAGTACTTC. Encoded protein: CASSPVGGRAEQYF.

The rearrangement links TRBV18 to TRBJ2-1; no clear D gene. This CDR3 contains 13 residues. Germline CDR1 KGHSH, CDR2 LQKENI. V was shortened by 5 bases and J by 5 bases, with 10 bases between the two germline ends. The CDR3 reads CASSFNANNEQFF. The DNA of the CDR3 is TGTGCCAGCTCATTCAACGCTAACAATGAGCAGTTCTTC.

This clonotype has just a few counts. The genes are TRBV7-9 and TRBJ1-2; weak D call: TRBD1 (5 bases). The CDR3 runs to 13 residues. V was cut by 3 bases and J by 2 bases, with 7 bases left in between. In germline, CDR1 is SEHNR, CDR2 FQNEAQ (reference sequence). CDR3 DNA: TGTGCCAGCAGCTTGACAGAGAACTATGGCTACACCTTC. This codes for CASSLTENYGYTF. The whole variable domain, filled in from reference TRBV7-9 and TRBJ1-2, reads DTGVSQNPRHKITKRGQNVTFRCDPISEHNRLYWYRQTLGQGPEFLTYFQNEAQLEKSRLLSDRFSAERPKGSFSTLEIQRTEQGDSAMYLCASSLTENYGYTFGSGTRLTVV.

V is TRBV28 and J is TRBJ1-3; D is perhaps TRBD1 (5 bases). The CDR3 totals 14 residues. The germline V and J ends were trimmed by 3 bases and 2 bases, with 8 bases remaining between them. CDR1 and CDR2 from the germline V gene are MDHEN and SYDVKM. The CDR3 here is CASSLGDPGNTIYF. The CDR3 coding sequence is TGTGCCAGCAGTTTGGGGGACCCTGGAAACACCATATATTTT.

The chain combines TRBV28 with TRBJ2-7; D not certain. This CDR3 is built from 12 residues. The V end was cut by 1 base, the J end by 4 bases, with 5 bases between. Germline V gene sequence: CDR1 MDHEN, CDR2 SYDVKM. The CDR3: CASSLLNYEQYF. DNA of the CDR3: TGTGCCAGCAGTTTATTGAATTACGAGCAGTACTTC.

This clonotype was counted only a few times. An end of the junction differs from the germline gene, which may be a read error. V is TRBV20-1 and J is TRBJ2-7, with D possibly matching TRBD2 (5 bases). CDR1 is DFQATT and CDR2 is SNEGSKA in the germline V gene (reference sequence). CDR3 length: 12 residues. CDR3 protein: CSARDRGYEQYF. The CDR3 coding sequence is TGCAGTGCCAGAGATCGGGGTTACGAGCAGTACTTC.

This clonotype was observed a handful of times. This chain links TRBV7-6 with TRBJ2-7, with a tentative D call TRBD1 (6 bases). The CDR3 runs 15 residues. Germline CDR1 is SGHVS and CDR2 is FNYEAQ. V lost 1 base, J lost 2 bases, and 12 bases lay in between. CDR3: CASSLGGQRAYEQYF. The CDR3 coding sequence is TGTGCCAGCAGCTTAGGCGGACAGCGAGCCTACGAGCAGTACTTC.

The J gene is TRBJ2-1, the V gene TRBV6-1, with 7 positions matching TRBD2. Unmatched junction bases numbered 8, after V lost 4 bases and J lost 2 bases. Germline assignment: CDR1 MNHNS and CDR2 SASEGT. The CDR3 has 16 amino acids. This CDR3 reads CASSVHGAGAYNEQFF. The CDR3 nucleotides read TGTGCCAGCAGTGTACATGGCGCGGGAGCCTACAATGAGCAGTTCTTC.

This rearrangement joins TRBV6-1 to TRBJ2-5; D tentatively reads TRBD1 or TRBD2 (5 bases each). The V gene lost 5 bases and the J gene lost 7 bases, with 14 bases spanning the gap. This CDR3 contains 13 residues. Per germline, CDR1 MNHNS and CDR2 SASEGT. The CDR3 DNA follows: TGTGCCAGCAGTCTTTGGGGGAAGGGGACCCAGTACTTC. This encodes CASSLWGKGTQYF.

This clonotype has more than one count but fewer than ten. The J gene is TRBJ2-5, the V gene TRBV27; 7 positions match TRBD2. The CDR3 runs to 15 residues. CDR1 and CDR2 from the germline V gene are MNHEY and SMNVEV (reference sequence). V lost 2 bases, J lost 1 base, and 4 bases stayed unmatched. This chain's CDR3 is CASSLAGAFQETQYF. Written as DNA, the CDR3 is TGTGCCAGCAGTTTAGCGGGAGCGTTCCAAGAGACCCAGTACTTC.

A remark on this clonotype: One end of the junction does not line up with germline, which may come from a read error. The chain uses TRBV7-6 and TRBJ2-3; 11 bases align to TRBD2. Germline loops: CDR1 SGHVS, CDR2 FNYEAQ. CDR3 length equals 15 residues. The DNA of the CDR3 is TGTGCCAGCAGCCTAGCGGGAGGAGTGACAGATACGCAGTATTTT. Its translation: CASSLAGGVTDTQYF.

This clonotype was seen just once. V is TRBV27 and J is TRBJ2-3; perhaps TRBD2 as D (5 bases). V lost 5 bases and J 2 bases, leaving 23 bases between the germline ends. Germline V gene sequence: CDR1 MNHEY, CDR2 SMNVEV (reference sequence). This CDR3 spans 18 amino acids. In nucleotides, the CDR3 is TGTGCCAGCAGTCGGAGGTCAGCGTTTCATCCTAACACAGATACGCAGTATTTT. Translating it yields CASSRRSAFHPNTDTQYF.

The chain carries TRBV7-8 and TRBJ1-5; D is undetermined. V lost 0 bases to trimming and J lost 11 bases, with 17 bases between them. Germline V lookup: CDR1 SGHVS, CDR2 FQNEAQ. The CDR3 length is 15 residues. DNA for the CDR3: TGTGCCAGCAGCTTAGCGGAGTACAGTTCGGGAGCCCAGCATTTT. Translated, it gives CASSLAEYSSGAQHF.

The rearrangement joins TRBV21-1 to TRBJ2-3; the D segment call TRBD2 is taken from the table without a DNA check. TRBV21-1 is termed a pseudogene. This CDR3 region has 19 residues. CDR3 protein: CASSKASRGGKGLTDTQYF. The CDR3 DNA is TGTGCCAGCAGCAAAGCCTCGCGTGGAGGCAAAGGTTTGACAGATACGCAGTATTTT.

V gene TRBV20-1 combines with J gene TRBJ2-3, with TRBD2 matching 15 bases. V gave up 5 bases and J gave up 2 bases; unmatched junction bases: 8. Germline CDR1 is DFQATT and CDR2 is SNEGSKA (reference sequence). The CDR3 has 17 residues. For the CDR3, the DNA is TGCAGTGCTCGGACTAGCGGGAGGGCCGGCTACACAGATACGCAGTATTTT. It is translated as CSARTSGRAGYTDTQYF.

This clonotype has a handful of counts. V usage is TRBV2 and J usage is TRBJ2-3; tentative D call: TRBD1 (6 bases). The CDR3 runs 14 residues. Germline V CDR1 and CDR2: SNHLY, FYNNEI. V gave up 9 bases and J gave up 0 bases, with 13 bases separating them. The CDR3 DNA sequence: TGTGCCAGTAGACAGGAGGCTAGCACAGATACGCAGTATTTT. This encodes CASRQEASTDTQYF.

The V call is TRBV6-5, the J call TRBJ1-1; D not certain. Germline V gives CDR1 MNHEY, CDR2 SVGAGI. The CDR3 spans 13 residues. Between the trimmed V and J ends, which lost 4 bases and 4 bases, there was a span of 10 bases. Here the CDR3 reads CASSSDRRTEAFF. CDR3 sequence (DNA): TGTGCCAGCAGTTCCGACCGCCGCACTGAAGCTTTCTTT.

The chain is built from TRBV20-1 and TRBJ2-5; no firm D call. V shed 1 base and J shed 5 bases, with 11 bases lying between them. The CDR3 consists of 13 residues. CDR1 is DFQATT, CDR2 SNEGSKA, per germline (reference sequence). The CDR3 DNA is TGCAGTGCTAGAGGGGCAACTACTGAGACCCAGTACTTC. Translated: CSARGATTETQYF.

The chain recombines TRBV27 with TRBJ1-2; no clear D. V lost 4 bases to trimming and J lost 2 bases, with 8 bases between them. The CDR3 runs 13 residues. Germline loops: CDR1 MNHEY, CDR2 SMNVEV (reference sequence). The CDR3 here is CASSSHSNYGYTF. CDR3 in DNA: TGTGCCAGCAGTTCGCACAGCAACTATGGCTACACCTTC.

The V call is TRBV7-9, the J call TRBJ2-1; 9 positions match TRBD2. The germline V gene encodes CDR1 SEHNR and CDR2 FQNEAQ (reference sequence). The CDR3 is 13 amino acids. J lost 7 bases, V lost 5 bases, and 3 bases had no gene match. Here the CDR3 reads CASSLGLANEQFF. In nucleotides, the CDR3 is TGTGCCAGCAGCCTTGGACTAGCGAATGAGCAGTTCTTC.

This chain links TRBV20-1 with TRBJ2-1; 8 nucleotides align to TRBD1. CDR3 length: 13 residues. The V gene's germline CDR1 is DFQATT and CDR2 SNEGSKA (reference sequence). V lost 5 bases to trimming and J lost 4 bases; unmatched junction nucleotides: 4. The CDR3: CSALGTGYNEQFF. CDR3 in DNA: TGCAGTGCTCTAGGGACAGGTTACAATGAGCAGTTCTTC.

The CDR3 DNA is TGTGCCATCAGTGGAACTAGCGGGAGTTGGGAAGGGGGCGAGCAGTACTTC. Encoded protein: CAISGTSGSWEGGEQYF. The genes are TRBV10-3 and TRBJ2-7; 11 bases are shared with TRBD2. Germline-derived CDR1 and CDR2 are ENHRY and SYGVKD. The junction had 14 bases not matched to a gene; V was cut back by 4 bases and J by 6 bases. This CDR3 is 17 amino acids long.

The chain recombines TRBV28 with TRBJ1-4, with 7 bases identical to TRBD1. Germline V gene sequence: CDR1 MDHEN, CDR2 SYDVKM. The V gene end was trimmed by 2 bases and the J gene end by 6 bases; junction bases not matched to a gene: 6. The CDR3 totals 15 residues. The CDR3 protein is CASSLSGTGDEKLFF. As DNA, the CDR3 is TGTGCCAGCAGTTTAAGCGGCACAGGGGATGAAAAACTGTTTTTT.

This clonotype was counted between two and nine times. The chain has TRBV7-6 and TRBJ2-5; 13 bases agree with TRBD2. The germline V gene encodes CDR1 SGHVS and CDR2 FNYEAQ. V dropped 5 bases and J dropped 5; count of bases not matched to a gene: 11. CDR3 size: 17 residues. CDR3 in amino acids: CASSHPTSGRAEETQYF. The CDR3, as DNA: TGTGCCAGCAGCCACCCCACTAGCGGGAGGGCCGAGGAGACCCAGTACTTC.

This clonotype was found a few times. The chain employs TRBV27 and TRBJ2-2; maybe TRBD2 (5 bases). Germline V gives CDR1 MNHEY, CDR2 SMNVEV (reference sequence). This CDR3 has 15 residues. V was cut by 9 bases and J by 5 bases, with 19 bases left in between. CDR3 region: CASTRTGLRTGELFF. The CDR3 DNA reads TGTGCCAGTACCCGAACCGGACTGCGGACCGGGGAGCTGTTTTTT.

This clonotype showed up just a few times. The rearrangement uses TRBV7-9 and TRBJ2-7; 8 bases fit TRBD2. The CDR3 runs to 18 residues. J lost 0 bases, V lost 1 base, and 11 bases had no gene match. Germline lookup yields CDR1 SEHNR and CDR2 FQNEAQ (reference sequence). CDR3 in amino acids: CASSLVARGGPNSYEQYF. The DNA for the CDR3 is TGTGCCAGCAGCTTAGTAGCCCGGGGGGGGCCAAACTCCTACGAGCAGTACTTC.

Written as DNA, the CDR3 is TGTGCCAGCAGTTTCCCCGGGGGGGAGATCAATCAGCCCCAGCATTTT. Amino acid sequence: CASSFPGGEINQPQHF. The chain links TRBV6-5 to TRBJ1-5, with a possible D match to TRBD1 (5 bases). V was cut by 4 bases and J by 3 bases, with 16 bases left in between. This CDR3 has 16 amino acids. Germline lookup yields CDR1 MNHEY and CDR2 SVGAGI.

In this sample, this clonotype turned up a few times. V gene TRBV6-1 combines with J gene TRBJ2-1; D is perhaps TRBD1 (6 bases). The CDR3 extends over 14 amino acids. The germline CDR1 and CDR2 sequences are MNHNS and SASEGT. Trimming took off 6 bases at V and 10 bases at J, with 19 bases between the two ends. The CDR3 DNA follows: TGTGCCAGCAGGCGCAGGGGCCGCCCGAGGGAGCAGTTCTTC. This sequence encodes CASRRRGRPREQFF.

V usage is TRBV12-3 or TRBV12-4 and J usage is TRBJ1-2; D possibly corresponds to TRBD1 (5 bases). Trimming cost V 1 base and J 3 bases, with 12 bases left between them. The CDR3 has 15 residues. The CDR3 sequence: CASSLDPGLDYGYTF. The DNA for the CDR3 is TGTGCCAGCAGTTTAGATCCGGGGCTAGACTATGGCTACACCTTC.

CDR3 region: CASITRDGYTF. In nucleotides, the CDR3 is TGTGCCAGCATCACGCGGGATGGCTACACCTTC. The chain couples TRBV28 to TRBJ1-2; no definite D call. CDR1 is MDHEN and CDR2 is SYDVKM in the germline V gene. This CDR3 comprises 11 residues. The germline V and J ends were trimmed by 7 bases and 6 bases, with 9 bases remaining between them.

This sequence joins TRBV12-3 or TRBV12-4 and TRBJ2-7; 9 bases map to TRBD1. CDR3 size: 15 residues. V lost 6 bases, J lost 2 bases, and 8 bases stayed unmatched. CDR3 protein: CASRRGQGLTYEQYF. The CDR3 bases are TGTGCCAGCAGGCGTGGACAGGGGTTAACCTACGAGCAGTACTTC.

This chain connects TRBV6-2 or TRBV6-3 to TRBJ1-2, with 7 bases that match TRBD1. The CDR3 runs to 15 residues. V shed 6 bases, J shed 7 bases, and the junction held 14 bases outside the gene matches. Germline V lookup: CDR1 MNHEY, CDR2 SVGEGT. CDR3 region: CASRPTETGLLGYTF. CDR3 nucleotides: TGTGCCAGCAGACCAACAGAGACAGGGCTGCTTGGCTACACCTTC.